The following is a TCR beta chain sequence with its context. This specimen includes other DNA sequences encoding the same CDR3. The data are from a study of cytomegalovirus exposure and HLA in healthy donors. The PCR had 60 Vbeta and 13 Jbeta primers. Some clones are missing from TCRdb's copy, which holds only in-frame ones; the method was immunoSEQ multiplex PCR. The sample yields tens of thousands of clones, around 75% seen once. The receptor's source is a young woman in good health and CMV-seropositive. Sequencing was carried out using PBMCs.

CDR3 amino acids: CASSLDRGPYNEQFF. The CDR3 DNA sequence: TGTGCCAGCAGCCTGGACAGGGGGCCCTACAATGAGCAGTTCTTC. The chain has TRBV5-4 and TRBJ2-1; 11 bases map to TRBD1. After removal of 4 bases from V and 2 bases from J, the junction contained 2 bases not matched to a gene. Germline-derived CDR1 and CDR2 are SGHNT and YYREEE (reference sequence). CDR3 length: 15 amino acids.